The 21 T cell receptor beta chains listed next were all sequenced from one sample in a study of post-analysis software for immune sequencing data. Points from the study as a whole: Patients had higher frequencies than controls of five or six TRBV segments, including TRBV5-6, TRBV5-1 and TRBV20-1.

Carried by the TCR beta cDNA libraries were unique molecular identifiers. TCRdb reprocessed the PCR reads via MiXCR and lists one record per CDR3 protein. Here the sample spans more than 450,000 distinct CDR3 sequences, about 44% being singletons. No antigens are known for them. The sample comprised blood. The receptor set was obtained from a girl aged 10 to 17 with multiple sclerosis.

This clonotype was seen a handful of times. The chain carries TRBV12-3 or TRBV12-4 and TRBJ2-7, with 7 bases matching TRBD1. The CDR3 runs 15 residues. The V gene end was trimmed by 5 bases and the J gene end by 4 bases; junction bases not matched to a gene: 11. The CDR3 DNA follows: TGTGCCAGCAGTCCCTCCCCGGGACAGAGATACGAGCAGTACTTC. Protein product: CASSPSPGQRYEQYF.

This clonotype was recorded a few times. The V call is TRBV5-1, the J call TRBJ1-5, with 9 bases matching TRBD1. The CDR3 contains 16 residues. The V segment lost 0 bases and the J segment 0 bases; nucleotides outside the gene matches: 1. The germline V gene encodes CDR1 SGHRS and CDR2 YFSETQ. The CDR3 nucleotides are TGCGCCAGCAGCTTGGGGACAGGGGATAGCAATCAGCCCCAGCATTTT. Its translation is CASSLGTGDSNQPQHF.

V is TRBV5-1 and J is TRBJ2-1; D may be TRBD2 (6 bases). The V and J ends lost 2 bases and 3 bases respectively, with 12 bases between them. Germline V gene lookup returns CDR1 SGHRS and CDR2 YFSETQ. CDR3 length: 15 residues. DNA of the CDR3: TGCGCCAGCAGCTTATCGGCGGGACTCTACAATGAGCAGTTCTTC. This encodes CASSLSAGLYNEQFF.

The rearrangement links TRBV12-3 or TRBV12-4 to TRBJ2-5; D is perhaps TRBD1 or TRBD2 (5 bases each). This CDR3 region has 14 residues. V was pared by 5 bases and J by 5 bases, with 15 bases between. CDR3 nucleotides: TGTGCCAGCAGTGGGACGTTCAAGGAGGAGACCCAGTACTTC. Its protein product is CASSGTFKEETQYF.

The chain is built from TRBV7-9 and TRBJ2-2; the D gene could be TRBD1 or TRBD2 (5 bases each). The CDR3 runs to 15 residues. V was clipped by 1 base and J by 4 bases, with 10 bases between them. CDR1 and CDR2 (germline): SEHNR, FQNEAQ (reference sequence). The CDR3 sequence is CASSLGRGRTGELFF. CDR3 coding DNA: TGTGCCAGCAGCTTAGGAAGGGGACGCACCGGGGAGCTGTTTTTT.

The rearrangement joins TRBV4-1 to TRBJ1-5; possibly TRBD1 for D (6 bases). The V and J ends lost 3 bases and 2 bases respectively, with 8 bases between them. Germline loops: CDR1 MGHRA, CDR2 YSYEKL. The CDR3 length is 14 residues. The CDR3 sequence is CASSHWTGNQPQHF. The CDR3 DNA reads TGCGCCAGCAGCCATTGGACAGGCAATCAGCCCCAGCATTTT.

The chain has TRBV29-1 and TRBJ2-5; TRBD2 might be the D (6 bases). The better agreement between TRBJ2-7 and the DNA end casts doubt on the J call. The V gene's germline CDR1 is SQVTM and CDR2 ANQGSEA. The CDR3 consists of 12 residues. CDR3 sequence: CSGSKGGYEQYF. In nucleotides, the CDR3 is TGCAGCGGTTCGAAGGGAGGCTACGAGCAGTACTTC.

Notes on this clonotype: The junction differs from germline at one of its ends, possibly a read error. This chain joins TRBV5-4 and TRBJ1-1, with D perhaps matching TRBD1 (5 bases). CDR3 size: 15 residues. CDR1 SGHNT and CDR2 YYREEE come from the germline V gene (reference sequence). The CDR3 DNA is TGTGCCAGCAGTTTGGATCCAGGGTCGAACACTGAAGCTTTCTTT. Protein: CASSLDPGSNTEAFF.

V and J are TRBV27 and TRBJ2-1; D may be TRBD1 (5 bases). The CDR3 covers 13 residues. The V end was cut by 2 bases, the J end by 10 bases, with 12 bases between. The V gene's germline CDR1 is MNHEY and CDR2 SMNVEV (reference sequence). CDR3 residues: CASSLIQAPEQFF. CDR3 bases: TGTGCCAGCAGTTTAATACAGGCCCCGGAGCAGTTCTTC.

V and J are TRBV29-1 and TRBJ1-2; TRBD1 is a possible D gene (6 bases). From germline, CDR1 is SQVTM and CDR2 ANQGSEA. The CDR3 has 14 amino acids. Trimming took off 2 bases at V and 3 bases at J, with 13 bases between the two ends. DNA of the CDR3: TGCAGCGTTGAATATAGGGGGAGCGACTATGGCTACACCTTC. Protein sequence: CSVEYRGSDYGYTF.

This sequence joins TRBV10-3 and TRBJ2-7, with D perhaps TRBD1 (6 bases). V lost 4 bases and J lost 5, with 18 bases in between. The CDR3 totals 15 residues. The germline gives CDR1 ENHRY, CDR2 SYGVKD. The CDR3 region has the DNA TGTGCCATCAGTGGTGCCGGGACACCCATGAACGAGCAGTACTTC. This codes for CAISGAGTPMNEQYF.

This clonotype was picked up a small number of times. The chain combines TRBV7-2 with TRBJ2-4; D remains ambiguous. V was shortened by 6 bases and J by 0 bases, with 9 bases between the two germline ends. Germline CDR1 and CDR2: SGHTA and FQGNSA. CDR3 length: 14 amino acids. Written as DNA, the CDR3 is TGTGCCAGCAGACCCAACAGAGCCAAAAACATTCAGTACTTC. This translates into CASRPNRAKNIQYF.

The chain is built from TRBV20-1 and TRBJ1-6, with D perhaps TRBD1 (5 bases). V dropped 1 base and J dropped 7 bases, with 11 bases sitting between them. CDR1 is DFQATT and CDR2 is SNEGSKA in the germline V gene (reference sequence). The length of the CDR3 is 14 residues. DNA of the CDR3: TGCAGTGCTAGAGGGGGGACGGAGAATTCACCCCTCCACTTT. Amino acid sequence: CSARGGTENSPLHF.

The gene calls are TRBV12-3 or TRBV12-4 and TRBJ1-5, with D maybe TRBD1 (5 bases). The CDR3 sequence is 15 residues long. V lost 1 base to trimming and J lost 4 bases, with 11 bases between them. CDR3 amino acids: CASSLGGTENQPQHF. CDR3 bases: TGTGCCAGCAGTTTAGGAGGGACCGAGAATCAGCCCCAGCATTTT.

CDR3 in DNA: TGTGCCAGCAGTGACGTAGGGAAGCTAGGCAATGAGCAGTTCTTC. Translated, it gives CASSDVGKLGNEQFF. The J gene is TRBJ2-1, the V gene TRBV2; D is ambiguous. V lost 3 bases to trimming and J lost 6 bases, with 15 bases between them. CDR1 and CDR2 (germline): SNHLY, FYNNEI. This CDR3 is built from 15 residues.

This clonotype was detected only a few times. The chain employs TRBV3-1 and TRBJ2-1; TRBD2 aligns across 10 bases. The CDR3 consists of 16 residues. V shed 4 bases and J 7 bases; nucleotides not matched to a gene: 10. CDR1 LGHDT and CDR2 YNNKEL come from the germline V gene (reference sequence). This CDR3 reads CASSPRPAGGGNEQFF. CDR3 DNA sequence: TGTGCCAGCAGCCCCCGACCAGCGGGGGGGGGAAATGAGCAGTTCTTC.

This chain connects TRBV27 to TRBJ2-1; 10 bases align to TRBD1. Trimming took 8 bases from V and 6 from J; bases not matched to a gene: 7. The germline gives CDR1 MNHEY, CDR2 SMNVEV (reference sequence). The CDR3 spans 14 residues. The CDR3: CASVPGQGLNEQFF. DNA for the CDR3: TGTGCCAGCGTACCGGGACAGGGGCTCAATGAGCAGTTCTTC.

The chain joins TRBV9 to TRBJ1-2; D gene ambiguous. Between the trimmed V and J ends, which lost 4 bases and 1 base, there was a span of 14 bases. Germline-derived CDR1 and CDR2 are SGDLS and YYNGEE. The CDR3 is 15 amino acids. The DNA for the CDR3 is TGTGCCAGCAGCCCTTCAACGGGCCTTAACTATGGCTACACCTTC. As protein: CASSPSTGLNYGYTF.

This clonotype was seen more than once but under ten times. The rearrangement links TRBV20-1 to TRBJ2-1; tentatively, D is TRBD2 (5 bases). Per germline, CDR1 DFQATT and CDR2 SNEGSKA (reference sequence). V lost 4 bases, J lost 0 bases, and 13 bases lay in between. This CDR3 has 15 amino acids. CDR3 region: CSAKRLSGSYNEQFF. For the CDR3, the DNA is TGCAGTGCTAAAAGACTATCTGGCTCCTACAATGAGCAGTTCTTC.

The chain carries TRBV30 and TRBJ1-5, with D perhaps matching TRBD1 (6 bases). CDR3 length equals 16 residues. The V end lost 2 bases, the J end lost 7 bases, and 21 bases lay between the germline ends. The germline gives CDR1 GTSNPN, CDR2 SVGIG (reference sequence). The DNA of the CDR3 is TGTGCCTGGAGTCGAATGGGGACATATTATAACCAGCCCCAGCATTTT. This sequence encodes CAWSRMGTYYNQPQHF.

The chain is built from TRBV29-1 and TRBJ1-1, with 11 nucleotides matching TRBD1. V was clipped by 2 bases and J by 11 bases; unmatched bases: 10. The length of the CDR3 is 14 residues. Germline-derived CDR1 and CDR2 are SQVTM and ANQGSEA. The CDR3 coding sequence is TGCAGCGTTGAATTTTCGGACAGGGGGCGGTTGGCTTTCTTT. It specifies CSVEFSDRGRLAFF.